The clone carrying this T cell receptor (beta chain) was counted at least ten times. The CDR3 runs to 15 residues. The germline gives CDR1 MNHNS, CDR2 SASEGT. The germline V and J ends were trimmed by 8 bases and 5 bases, with 19 bases remaining between them. Using its own MiXCR run on the 5' RACE reads, TCRdb lists one record per CDR3 protein. Seen here are under 170,000 distinct CDR3 sequences, around 42% observed once, and the top ten hold nearly 15%. This record belongs to a study of CD8 T cells in ankylosing spondylitis. The chain joins TRBV6-1 to TRBJ2-1, with D perhaps given as TRBD1 or TRBD2 (5 bases each). Sequenced: synovial fluid, either unsorted or a sorted T cell fraction (not recorded which). The receptor was isolated from a male donor with ankylosing spondylitis. The CDR3 DNA follows: TGTGCCAGCCATCCAGGGACCGCAAAACACAATGAGCAGTTCTTC. Translation gives CASHPGTAKHNEQFF.